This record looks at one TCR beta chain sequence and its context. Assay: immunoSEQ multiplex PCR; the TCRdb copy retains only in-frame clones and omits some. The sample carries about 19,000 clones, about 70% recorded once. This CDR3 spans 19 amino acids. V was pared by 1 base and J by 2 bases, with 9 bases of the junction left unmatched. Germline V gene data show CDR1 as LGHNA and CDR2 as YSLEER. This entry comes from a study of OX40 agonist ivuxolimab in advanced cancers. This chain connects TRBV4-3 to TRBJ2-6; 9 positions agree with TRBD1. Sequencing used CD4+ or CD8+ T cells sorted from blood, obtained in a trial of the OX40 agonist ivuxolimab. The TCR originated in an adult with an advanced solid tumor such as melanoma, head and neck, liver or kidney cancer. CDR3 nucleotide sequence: TGCGCCAGCAGCCAAGCATGGACAGGGGAATTCCCTGGGGCCAACGTCCTGACTTTC. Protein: CASSQAWTGEFPGANVLTF.